This T cell receptor beta chain was captured in a study of post-analysis software for immune sequencing data. Points on this clonotype: The antigen is undetermined.

Included in the TCR beta cDNA libraries were unique molecular identifiers. TCRdb used MiXCR to reprocess the PCR reads, holding one entry per CDR3 protein. The sample shows over 150,000 distinct CDR3 sequences, approximately 31% of them seen only once. Study observations and caveats: Compared with controls, patients had more of 4 to 6 TRBV segments, including TRBV5-6, TRBV5-1 and TRBV20-1.

The CDR3 covers 13 residues. Trimming stripped 4 bases from V and 9 bases from J, with 14 bases between. CDR1 SGDLS and CDR2 YYNGEE come from the germline V gene. The specimen was blood. This clonotype was obtained from a girl aged 5-17 years with multiple sclerosis. The chain links TRBV9 to TRBJ2-1, with a weak D call TRBD2 (5 bases). CDR3 region: CASSPRGNGEQFF. CDR3 coding DNA: TGTGCCAGCAGCCCTCGGGGTAATGGTGAGCAGTTCTTC.